The 6 T cell receptor beta chains listed next were all sequenced from one sample in a study of T cells after yellow fever vaccination (dated by TCRdb to between 2018 and 2021). The meaning of the sample's treatment or condition label: live attenuated yellow fever vaccine strain. Library construction relied on 5' RACE. TCRdb lists the instrument as Illumina NovaSeq 6000. TCRdb reanalyzed the raw reads on its own, using fastp at Q25 for trimming and MiXCR for clone calling, and kept in-frame beta chains. Rows are combined by CDR3 protein, so each entry shows the most common genes and DNA. A total of some 250,000 distinct CDR3 sequences appear in this sample, roughly 3.7% of them only once. Of the sample, under 20% falls within the top ten clones. Sequencing used PBMCs, obtained 15 days after the yellow fever booster vaccination. The receptor source for this set is a man younger than 35 who received the YFV17D yellow fever vaccine.

This clonotype came up many times. This rearrangement joins TRBV24-1 to TRBJ1-5; D might be TRBD1 (6 bases). The V end was cut by 10 bases, the J end by 1 base, with 10 bases between. The germline gives CDR1 KGHDR, CDR2 SFDVKD. This CDR3 has 13 amino acids. CDR3 bases: TGTGCCACACAGGGCAGGAGCAATCAGCCCCAGCATTTT. Residues: CATQGRSNQPQHF.

This clonotype showed up many times. The CDR3 DNA is TGTGCCAGCAGCCCACCGTTGGGTACGCAGTATTTT. It encodes CASSPPLGTQYF. The rearrangement uses TRBV7-6 and TRBJ2-3, with D unresolved. V was shortened by 5 bases and J by 8 bases, with 11 bases between the two germline ends. Germline loops: CDR1 SGHVS, CDR2 FNYEAQ. This CDR3 spans 12 amino acids.

This clonotype has at least ten counts. This chain joins TRBV6-5 and TRBJ2-5; the D gene could be TRBD1 or TRBD2 (6 bases each). CDR1 MNHEY and CDR2 SVGAGI come from the germline V gene. Trimming stripped 8 bases from V and 5 bases from J, with 18 bases between. The CDR3 contains 14 residues. The CDR3 DNA is TGTGCCAGCCGGATCTGGCAGGGGAGGGAGACCCAGTACTTC. It translates to CASRIWQGRETQYF.

This clonotype was counted at least ten times. The chain joins TRBV12-3 or TRBV12-4 to TRBJ2-1, with TRBD1 identical over 10 bases. The CDR3 extends over 13 amino acids. The J segment lost 7 bases and the V segment lost 6 bases, leaving 3 bases of the junction unmatched. CDR3 loop: CASRRTGGNEQFF. The CDR3 DNA is TGTGCCAGCAGGCGGACAGGGGGGAATGAGCAGTTCTTC.

In this sample, this clonotype turned up many times. This chain connects TRBV7-9 to TRBJ2-2; TRBD1 matches at 10 bases. The CDR3 spans 16 residues. With V trimmed by 4 bases and J by 2 bases, 4 bases remained unmatched. Germline CDR1 SEHNR, CDR2 FQNEAQ (reference sequence). The CDR3 bases are TGTGCCAGCAGCTCCGGGGACAGGGGTAACACCGGGGAGCTGTTTTTT. It specifies CASSSGDRGNTGELFF.

Ten or more counts support this clonotype. The chain employs TRBV28 and TRBJ1-3; perhaps TRBD1 as D (6 bases). Trimming took off 2 bases at V and 4 bases at J, with 12 bases between the two ends. CDR1 and CDR2 (germline): MDHEN, SYDVKM. This CDR3 has 15 residues. CDR3 nucleotide sequence: TGTGCCAGCAGTTTAGGGGGCGCCTCGGGAAACACCATATATTTT. The encoded protein is CASSLGGASGNTIYF.